Each of the 19 T cell receptor beta chains below was sequenced from the same sample in a study of OX40 agonist ivuxolimab in advanced cancers. Library preparation was by the immunoSEQ multiplex PCR assay. Not all clones reach the TCRdb copy of this immuneACCESS table, which keeps in-frame sequences only. Checked studies attribute under half of the gap to unresolved V genes and leave the rest unexplained. Present in this sample are about 98,000 clones, about nine tenths of which were seen just once. The ten largest make up 0.75% to 0.95% of the sample. The sample in question was CD4+ or CD8+ T cells sorted from blood, obtained in a trial of the OX40 agonist ivuxolimab. These receptors originate from an adult with an advanced solid tumor such as melanoma, head and neck, liver or kidney cancer.

This chain joins TRBV5-6 and TRBJ1-1; TRBD1 is a possible D gene (6 bases). The CDR3 loop spans 13 amino acids. Germline CDR1 reads SGHDT; CDR2 reads YYEEEE. V lost 7 bases, J lost 4 bases, and 14 bases lay in between. This CDR3 reads CASQGQTVTEAFF. The DNA for the CDR3 is TGTGCCAGCCAAGGACAGACCGTCACTGAAGCTTTCTTT.

The chain links TRBV5-6 to TRBJ2-7, with 10 positions matching TRBD1. Trimming took 4 bases from V and 2 from J; bases not matched to a gene: 3. The CDR3 consists of 14 residues. Germline V gene data show CDR1 as SGHDT and CDR2 as YYEEEE. Here the CDR3 reads CASSPDRGPYEQYF. CDR3 DNA sequence: TGTGCCAGCAGCCCCGACAGGGGGCCCTACGAGCAGTACTTC.

The gene calls are TRBV18 and TRBJ2-1, with TRBD1 identical over 7 bases. V lost 3 bases and J lost 8; bases outside the gene matches: 4. Per the germline V gene, CDR1 is KGHSH and CDR2 is LQKENI. The CDR3 consists of 13 residues. The CDR3 bases are TGTGCCAGCTCACCTGGGACAGCCGATGAGCAGTTCTTC. Its translation is CASSPGTADEQFF.

This chain connects TRBV11-2 to TRBJ2-1, with D possibly matching TRBD2 (6 bases). The CDR3 has 12 residues. Germline CDR1 SGHAT, CDR2 FQNNGV. Trimming took off 4 bases at V and 6 bases at J, with 7 bases between the two ends. The DNA for the CDR3 is TGTGCCAGCAGCTGGGACTTCAATGAGCAGTTCTTC. Protein: CASSWDFNEQFF.

The CDR3 nucleotides read TGTGCCAGCGGACCCTATTTGAACACCGGGGAGCTGTTTTTT. Encoded protein: CASGPYLNTGELFF. The rearrangement joins TRBV13 to TRBJ2-2; no definite D call. The CDR3 sequence is 14 residues long. Germline V gene sequence: CDR1 PRHDT, CDR2 FYEKMQ (reference sequence). The germline V and J ends were trimmed by 8 bases and 1 base, with 11 bases remaining between them.

J is TRBJ2-5 and V is TRBV9, with 7 bases matching TRBD2. CDR1 is SGDLS, CDR2 YYNGEE, per germline. There are 14 residues in the CDR3. Trimming removed 3 bases from V and 9 bases from J; junction bases left unmatched: 11. CDR3: CASSAMPSGGAQYF. The CDR3 DNA reads TGTGCCAGCAGCGCCATGCCTAGCGGTGGGGCCCAGTACTTC. Full variable domain (outside the CDR3, taken from reference TRBV9 and TRBJ2-5): DSGVTQTPKHLITATGQRVTLRCSPRSGDLSVYWYQQSLDQGLQFLIQYYNGEERAKGNILERFSAQQFPDLHSELNLSSLELGDSALYFCASSAMPSGGAQYFGPGTRLLVL.

DNA of the CDR3: TGTGCCAGCAGCAACGCGGGGGCGCATGGCTACACCTTC. Its protein product is CASSNAGAHGYTF. V gene TRBV7-6 combines with J gene TRBJ1-2; a weak D match, TRBD1 (6 bases). The CDR3 contains 13 residues. Trimming took 5 bases from V and 6 from J, leaving 13 bases between them. Germline CDR1 SGHVS, CDR2 FNYEAQ.

This chain links TRBV30 with TRBJ1-6, with no clear D. V was clipped by 4 bases and J by 7 bases, with 14 bases between them. The CDR3 length is 14 residues. CDR1 is GTSNPN and CDR2 is SVGIG in the germline V gene (reference sequence). The DNA of the CDR3 is TGTGCCTGGACTATAGGACCGCGAAATTCACCCCTCCACTTT. Translated, it gives CAWTIGPRNSPLHF.

The V call is TRBV30, the J call TRBJ2-2; the D is unclear. The CDR3 consists of 12 residues. Trimming took off 4 bases at V and 0 bases at J, with 3 bases between the two ends. CDR1 GTSNPN and CDR2 SVGIG come from the germline V gene (reference sequence). CDR3 sequence: CAWNANTGELFF. The CDR3 nucleotides are TGTGCCTGGAATGCGAACACCGGGGAGCTGTTTTTT. Full variable domain (remainder filled in from reference TRBV30 and TRBJ2-2): SQTIHQWPATLVQPVGSPLSLECTVEGTSNPNLYWYRQAAGRGLQLLFYSVGIGQISSEVPQNLSASRPQDRQFILSSKKLLLSDSGFYLCAWNANTGELFFGEGSRLTVL.

The V gene is TRBV30, the J gene TRBJ1-4, with 8 bases that match TRBD1. Per the germline V gene, CDR1 is GTSNPN and CDR2 is SVGIG (reference sequence). V dropped 2 bases and J dropped 8; count of bases not matched to a gene: 4. The CDR3 length is 13 residues. Written as DNA, the CDR3 is TGTGCCTGGAGTTATAACAGGGGGGAAAAACTGTTTTTT. Its protein product is CAWSYNRGEKLFF.

The chain couples TRBV21-1 to TRBJ2-2. TRBV21-1 is described as a pseudogene. The CDR3 totals 13 residues. The CDR3 region has the DNA TGTGCCAGCAGCAAAGCGCTTTATCCCCCGCTGTTTTTT. This translates into CASSKALYPPLFF.

The J gene is TRBJ2-5, the V gene TRBV28, with D possibly matching TRBD2 (6 bases). Looked up from germline, CDR1 is MDHEN and CDR2 is SYDVKM. The CDR3 is made up of 16 amino acids. Trimming pared 3 bases from V and 4 bases from J, leaving 18 bases between. The chain's CDR3 is CASSLGGEGFGETQYF. CDR3 nucleotides: TGTGCCAGCAGTTTGGGGGGAGAAGGGTTCGGAGAGACCCAGTACTTC. Combining the CDR3 with reference TRBV28 and TRBJ2-5 gives the whole variable domain DVKVTQSSRYLVKRTGEKVFLECVQDMDHENMFWYRQDPGLGLRLIYFSYDVKMKEKGDIPEGYSVSREKKERFSLILESASTNQTSMYLCASSLGGEGFGETQYFGPGTRLLVL.

This clone was counted a single time. This sequence joins TRBV10-3 and TRBJ1-2, with TRBD1 matching 9 bases. The germline gives CDR1 ENHRY, CDR2 SYGVKD. Germline trimming cut 4 bases from V and 4 bases from J; bases unmatched to any gene: 7. CDR3 size: 15 residues. CDR3 DNA sequence: TGTGCCATCAGTGGCTCCGGGACAGGGCGCTATGGCTACACCTTC. Its translation: CAISGSGTGRYGYTF.

V and J are TRBV9 and TRBJ1-5; 7 positions match TRBD1. The trim removed 4 bases at V and 8 bases at J, leaving 12 bases unmatched. Per the germline V gene, CDR1 is SGDLS and CDR2 is YYNGEE. The CDR3 extends over 15 amino acids. The DNA of the CDR3 is TGTGCCAGCAGCCCCCGAGGGACAGACGGAGAGCCCCAGCATTTT. This encodes CASSPRGTDGEPQHF.

This clone has only one observation. The genes are TRBV28 and TRBJ2-7, with 10 nucleotides matching TRBD1. V shed 6 bases, J shed 2 bases, and the junction held 7 bases outside the gene matches. Germline CDR1 reads MDHEN; CDR2 reads SYDVKM. The CDR3 covers 15 residues. The CDR3 here is CASRLWGQGTYEQYF. DNA of the CDR3: TGTGCCAGCAGACTTTGGGGACAGGGGACCTACGAGCAGTACTTC.

The rearrangement links TRBV19 to TRBJ1-1; a weak D match, TRBD1 (6 bases). This CDR3 spans 14 amino acids. V was pared by 5 bases and J by 6 bases, with 16 bases between. Looked up from germline, CDR1 is LNHDA and CDR2 is SQIVND (reference sequence). CDR3 region: CASSSGAGLAEAFF. CDR3 nucleotide sequence: TGTGCCAGTAGTTCAGGGGCAGGGCTCGCTGAAGCTTTCTTT.

The CDR3 nucleotides read TGTGCCAGCGCGGCCGGGTATAGCAATCAGCCCCAGCATTTT. Residues: CASAAGYSNQPQHF. The chain carries TRBV6-5 and TRBJ1-5; no definite D call. The germline CDR1 and CDR2 sequences are MNHEY and SVGAGI. The CDR3 contains 14 residues. The V end was cut by 8 bases, the J end by 0 bases, with 11 bases between.

The chain combines TRBV4-3 with TRBJ1-5; 7 bases agree with TRBD1. This CDR3 has 13 amino acids. Germline V lookup: CDR1 LGHNA, CDR2 YSLEER. Trimming removed 0 bases from V and 15 bases from J; junction bases left unmatched: 8. This chain's CDR3 is CASSQEEGARRHF. The CDR3 coding sequence is TGCGCCAGCAGCCAAGAGGAGGGGGCTCGTCGGCATTTT.

CDR3 coding DNA: TGCGCCAGCAGCCAAGGGCTAGCGGGACGCGGGGAGCTGTTTTTT. This gives the protein CASSQGLAGRGELFF. The chain employs TRBV4-1 and TRBJ2-2; 9 positions match TRBD2. The CDR3 contains 15 residues. Germline-derived CDR1 and CDR2 are MGHRA and YSYEKL. Trimming cost V 1 base and J 7 bases; bases outside gene matches: 4.